The clone carrying this TCR beta chain was found once. Its antigen is not known. Healthy donors had no documented immune events, such as infections, while sampled. The entry originates in a study of identifying expanded T cells in peripheral blood. General observations from the study: Technical replicates showed approximately 1.2 changed clones; about 2 weeks roughly 18; four weeks 19. Approximately 2-week clone count variance significantly increased as total template count grew.

The method was immunoSEQ multiplex PCR; TCRdb's version includes in-frame clones alone and lacks a portion of them. The sample has around 100,000 clones; 88% are singletons. Germline V gene lookup returns CDR1 SGHVS and CDR2 FNYEAQ. The CDR3 extends over 16 amino acids. V dropped 1 base and J dropped 0 bases, with 11 bases sitting between them. The specimen sequenced was blood. The rearrangement links TRBV7-6 to TRBJ2-3; D is perhaps TRBD2 (6 bases). This clonotype was obtained from a person aged 18 to 75 in good health. The CDR3 loop reads CASSLGFGGSTDTQYF. CDR3 in DNA: TGTGCCAGCAGCTTAGGGTTCGGGGGTAGCACAGATACGCAGTATTTT.